This passage covers 20 T cell receptor beta chains from one sample sequenced in a study of T cells in Graves' hyperthyroidism and ophthalmopathy (dated by TCRdb to the late 2010s). Library preparation used multiplex PCR. The instrument was an Illumina HiSeq 2000. TCR beta CDR3 regions were amplified from RNA transcripts. A first-round RT-PCR of the TCR CDR3 used the HTBI primer set with the Qiagen OneStep RT-PCR kit. TCRdb reworked the public reads: Q25 trimming with fastp, MiXCR clone assembly, productive beta chains retained. Rows are combined by CDR3 protein, so each entry shows the most common genes and DNA. The sample table lists about 420,000 distinct CDR3 sequences, roughly an eighth of them with a count of one. The ten most abundant clones make up 5.3% of the sample. Sequencing was carried out using blood. The receptors originated from a woman younger than 35 with Graves' hyperthyroidism.

As concerns this clonotype: The CDR3 carries no conserved terminal phenylalanine or tryptophan, so it likely arises from a read error. The V call is TRBV28, the J call TRBJ2-2; D is possibly TRBD1 (5 bases). This CDR3 has 16 residues. Trimming left V 2 bases short and J 4 bases short, with 14 bases between. Per the germline V gene, CDR1 is MDHEN and CDR2 is SYDVKM. CDR3 region: CASSLAPIGVTGELFL. For the CDR3, the DNA is TGTGCCAGCAGTTTAGCCCCGATAGGGGTCACCGGGGAGCTGTTTCTT.

This clonotype was observed many times. The chain uses TRBV9 and TRBJ2-5; the match to TRBD2 covers 9 bases. The germline V gene has CDR1 SGDLS and CDR2 YYNGEE. The CDR3 runs to 19 residues. With V trimmed by 0 bases and J by 4 bases, 16 bases remained unmatched. Here the CDR3 DNA reads TGTGCCAGCAGCGTAGAGGGTCTAGCGGGATTCAACTTGCGAGAGACCCAGTACTTC. The encoded protein is CASSVEGLAGFNLRETQYF. The variable domain in full, with the rest retrieved from reference TRBV9 and TRBJ2-5, is DSGVTQTPKHLITATGQRVTLRCSPRSGDLSVYWYQQSLDQGLQFLIQYYNGEERAKGNILERFSAQQFPDLHSELNLSSLELGDSALYFCASSVEGLAGFNLRETQYFGPGTRLLVL.

This chain uses TRBV20-1 with TRBJ1-2, with D tentatively TRBD1 (5 bases). This CDR3 has 13 amino acids. Germline CDR1 DFQATT, CDR2 SNEGSKA (reference sequence). Trimming cost V 3 bases and J 2 bases, with 10 bases left between them. The CDR3 DNA is TGCAGTGCTAGTGATGGGGGAAACTATGGCTACACCTTC. This translates into CSASDGGNYGYTF.

There are a few counts of this clonotype. The gene calls are TRBV12-5 and TRBJ2-7; 9 bases fit TRBD2. The CDR3 loop spans 18 amino acids. V trimming: 2 bases; J trimming: 1 base; junction bases outside the gene matches: 12. Per the germline V gene, CDR1 is LGHNT and CDR2 is FRNRAP. CDR3 amino acids: CASGLSGFAGGPSYEQYF. The CDR3 DNA reads TGTGCTAGTGGTTTGAGCGGATTCGCGGGAGGGCCTTCCTACGAGCAGTACTTC.

This clonotype was seen at least ten times. The chain joins TRBV20-1 to TRBJ2-7; 14 bases line up with TRBD2. This CDR3 is built from 16 residues. Germline V gene data show CDR1 as DFQATT and CDR2 as SNEGSKA (reference sequence). The J segment lost 2 bases and the V segment lost 4 bases, leaving 7 bases of the junction unmatched. In DNA form, the CDR3 reads TGCAGTGCTACGGGACTAGCGGGAGATAGTGCCTACGAGCAGTACTTC. This sequence encodes CSATGLAGDSAYEQYF.

The V and J genes are TRBV7-3 and TRBJ2-5; 7 bases fit TRBD2. The V gene's germline CDR1 is SGHTA and CDR2 FQGTGA. The CDR3 is made up of 15 amino acids. J gave up 5 bases and V 5 bases, and 11 bases lay outside the gene matches. The CDR3 loop reads CASSPHSGLGETQYF. The CDR3 DNA is TGTGCCAGCAGCCCCCATAGCGGGTTGGGGGAGACCCAGTACTTC.

This clonotype was detected many times. V gene TRBV29-1 combines with J gene TRBJ1-2, with D possibly TRBD1 on 5 matching bases. The V gene's germline CDR1 is SQVTM and CDR2 ANQGSEA. The germline V and J ends were trimmed by 3 bases and 0 bases, with 11 bases remaining between them. This CDR3 region has 14 residues. As DNA, the CDR3 is TGCAGCGTTGACGGGACTGGAGCTAACTATGGCTACACCTTC. Its protein is CSVDGTGANYGYTF.

The rearrangement links TRBV29-1 to TRBJ2-1; maybe TRBD2 (5 bases). Germline CDR1 SQVTM, CDR2 ANQGSEA. V was clipped by 5 bases and J by 1 base, with 12 bases between them. The CDR3 consists of 14 residues. CDR3 sequence reads: CSVKRTSSYNEQFF. The CDR3 DNA follows: TGCAGCGTTAAGCGGACTTCTTCCTACAATGAGCAGTTCTTC.

This clonotype was detected ten times or more. CDR3 DNA sequence: TGCAGTGCTAGGATGTTGAGTGAGCAGTTCTTC. Translation: CSARMLSEQFF. The chain has TRBV20-1 and TRBJ2-1; D is unresolved. The CDR3 spans 11 residues. Trimming left V 3 bases short and J 9 bases short, with 9 bases between. In germline, CDR1 is DFQATT, CDR2 SNEGSKA (reference sequence).

This clonotype was counted at least ten times. The chain couples TRBV10-3 to TRBJ1-1, with a weak D call TRBD1 (6 bases). Between the trimmed V and J ends, which lost 4 bases and 1 base, there was a span of 16 bases. The CDR3 sequence is 16 residues long. Germline lookup yields CDR1 ENHRY and CDR2 SYGVKD. The CDR3 DNA reads TGTGCCATCAGTGGAACTTCCGGGACACGGAACACTGAAGCTTTCTTT. The encoded protein is CAISGTSGTRNTEAFF.

The sample holds many counts of this clonotype. V is TRBV6-1 and J is TRBJ1-5; D unresolved. Germline assignment: CDR1 MNHNS and CDR2 SASEGT. This CDR3 region has 12 residues. Trimming pared 7 bases from V and 4 bases from J, leaving 8 bases between. CDR3: CASMSPNQPQHF. The CDR3 region has the DNA TGTGCCAGCATGAGTCCGAATCAGCCCCAGCATTTT.

The chain recombines TRBV19 with TRBJ1-1, with unresolved D. V lost 4 bases, J lost 2 bases, and 20 bases lay in between. CDR3 size: 17 residues. Germline loops: CDR1 LNHDA, CDR2 SQIVND (reference sequence). Written as DNA, the CDR3 is TGTGCCAGTAGTACCCTAACCCGGACCGCTGAAAACACTGAAGCTTTCTTT. Translation: CASSTLTRTAENTEAFF.

J is TRBJ2-7 and V is TRBV9; the D is unclear. This CDR3 comprises 14 residues. The V end was cut by 2 bases, the J end by 0 bases, with 9 bases between. Germline values: CDR1 SGDLS, CDR2 YYNGEE. CDR3 loop: CASSVIGYSYEQYF. The CDR3 DNA reads TGTGCCAGCAGCGTGATAGGCTACTCCTACGAGCAGTACTTC.

This clonotype was recorded many times. CDR3 bases: TGTGCCAGCAGTTACTCGATGAGTGATCTGAACACTGAAGCTTTCTTT. It translates to CASSYSMSDLNTEAFF. V is TRBV6-5 and J is TRBJ1-1, with D hard to call. Trimming took 0 bases from V and 0 from J, leaving 11 bases between them. The germline gives CDR1 MNHEY, CDR2 SVGAGI. The CDR3 extends over 16 amino acids.

At least ten counts were recorded for this clonotype. The chain is built from TRBV12-3 or TRBV12-4 and TRBJ2-7; the D gene is possibly TRBD2 (5 bases). V gave up 1 base and J gave up 3 bases, with 22 bases separating them. The CDR3 spans 18 residues. CDR3 loop: CASSLGWRVEIRNYEQYF. DNA of the CDR3: TGTGCCAGCAGTTTAGGTTGGCGGGTCGAGATCCGAAACTACGAGCAGTACTTC.

V is TRBV6-5 and J is TRBJ2-5; no clear D gene. This CDR3 comprises 15 residues. The germline CDR1 and CDR2 sequences are MNHEY and SVGAGI. With 2 bases removed from V and 1 base from J, the gap between germline ends came to 11 bases. The CDR3 loop reads CASSYVRSSQETQYF. CDR3 sequence (DNA): TGTGCCAGCAGTTACGTCAGATCCTCCCAAGAGACCCAGTACTTC.

This clonotype was found many times. The chain is built from TRBV28 and TRBJ2-7; TRBD1 matches at 8 bases. This CDR3 is built from 15 residues. Trimming took 6 bases from V and 5 from J; bases not matched to a gene: 12. The germline CDR1 and CDR2 sequences are MDHEN and SYDVKM. The CDR3 nucleotides read TGTGCCAGCAGCCTCGAACAGGGGGTCTTGAACGAGCAGTACTTC. This sequence encodes CASSLEQGVLNEQYF.

In its sample, this clonotype was seen many times. This chain joins TRBV6-5 and TRBJ1-1; 10 bases line up with TRBD1. Per the germline V gene, CDR1 is MNHEY and CDR2 is SVGAGI. The length of the CDR3 is 16 residues. V lost 2 bases to trimming and J lost 2 bases; unmatched junction nucleotides: 5. CDR3 DNA: TGTGCCAGCAGTTACAAGACAGGGGGCTTCAACACTGAAGCTTTCTTT. Amino acids: CASSYKTGGFNTEAFF.

At least ten counts were recorded for this clonotype. The gene calls are TRBV30 and TRBJ2-7; perhaps TRBD1 as D (5 bases). The V end lost 0 bases, the J end lost 4 bases, and 13 bases lay between the germline ends. CDR1 and CDR2 from the germline V gene are GTSNPN and SVGIG (reference sequence). The CDR3 is made up of 14 amino acids. CDR3 in amino acids: CAWSVQGNGYEQYF. CDR3 sequence (DNA): TGTGCCTGGAGTGTCCAGGGTAATGGATACGAGCAGTACTTC. The whole variable domain, remainder taken from reference TRBV30 and TRBJ2-7, is SQTIHQWPATLVQPVGSPLSLECTVEGTSNPNLYWYRQAAGRGLQLLFYSVGIGQISSEVPQNLSASRPQDRQFILSSKKLLLSDSGFYLCAWSVQGNGYEQYFGPGTRLTVT.

There are many counts of this clonotype. V is TRBV2 and J is TRBJ1-4; 8 bases map to TRBD1. Unmatched junction bases numbered 7, after V lost 8 bases and J lost 5 bases. This CDR3 is built from 14 residues. CDR1 is SNHLY and CDR2 is FYNNEI in the germline V gene. CDR3 sequence reads: CASGPTGANEKLFF. The CDR3, as DNA: TGTGCCAGCGGCCCGACAGGGGCGAATGAAAAACTGTTTTTT.